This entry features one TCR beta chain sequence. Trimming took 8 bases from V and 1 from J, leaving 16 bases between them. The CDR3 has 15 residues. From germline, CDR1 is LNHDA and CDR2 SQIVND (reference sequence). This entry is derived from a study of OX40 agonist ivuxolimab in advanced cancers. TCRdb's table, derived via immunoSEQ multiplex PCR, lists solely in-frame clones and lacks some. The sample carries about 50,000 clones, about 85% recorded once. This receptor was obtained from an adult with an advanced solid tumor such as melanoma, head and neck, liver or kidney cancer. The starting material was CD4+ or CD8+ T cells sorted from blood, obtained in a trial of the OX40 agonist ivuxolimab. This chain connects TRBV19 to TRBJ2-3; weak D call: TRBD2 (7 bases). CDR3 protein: CASWGGLPGTDTQYF. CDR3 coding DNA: TGTGCCAGTTGGGGGGGCTTACCGGGCACAGATACGCAGTATTTT.